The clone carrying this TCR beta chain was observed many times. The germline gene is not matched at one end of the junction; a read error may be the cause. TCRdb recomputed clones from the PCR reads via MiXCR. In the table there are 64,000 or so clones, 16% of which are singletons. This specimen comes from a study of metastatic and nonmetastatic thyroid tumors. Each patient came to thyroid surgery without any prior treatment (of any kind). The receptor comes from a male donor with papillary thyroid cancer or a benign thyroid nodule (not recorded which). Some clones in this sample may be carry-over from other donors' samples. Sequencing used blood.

The CDR3 is CSARDLSRGPSYSEQFF. CDR3 nucleotide sequence: TGCAGTGCTAGAGATCTTTCTAGGGGGCCTAGTTACAGTGAGCAGTTCTTC. The chain carries TRBV20-1 and TRBJ2-1; 7 bases match TRBD1. This CDR3 has 17 amino acids. Germline V gene data show CDR1 as DFQATT and CDR2 as SNEGSKA (reference sequence).